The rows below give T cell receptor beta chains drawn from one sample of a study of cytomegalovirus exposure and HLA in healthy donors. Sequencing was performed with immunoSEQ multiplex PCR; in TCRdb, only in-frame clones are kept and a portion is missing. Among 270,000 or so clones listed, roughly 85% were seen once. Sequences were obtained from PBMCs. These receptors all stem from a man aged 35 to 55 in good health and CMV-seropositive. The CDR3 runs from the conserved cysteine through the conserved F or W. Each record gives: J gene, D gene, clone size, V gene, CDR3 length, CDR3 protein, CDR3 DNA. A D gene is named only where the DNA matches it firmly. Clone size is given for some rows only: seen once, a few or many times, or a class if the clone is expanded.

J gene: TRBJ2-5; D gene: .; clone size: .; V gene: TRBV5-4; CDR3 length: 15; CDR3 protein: CASSLATAGQETQYF; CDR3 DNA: TGTGCCAGCAGCTTGGCGACGGCAGGCCAAGAGACCCAGTACTTC
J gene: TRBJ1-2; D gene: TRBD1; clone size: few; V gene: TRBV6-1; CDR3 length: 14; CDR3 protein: CASSDRTGWFGYTF; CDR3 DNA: TGTGCCAGCAGTGATAGGACAGGGTGGTTTGGCTACACCTTC
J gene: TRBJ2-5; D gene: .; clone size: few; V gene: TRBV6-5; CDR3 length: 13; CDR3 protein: CASSPKYGETQYF; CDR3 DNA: TGTGCCAGCAGTCCCAAGTACGGTGAGACCCAGTACTTC
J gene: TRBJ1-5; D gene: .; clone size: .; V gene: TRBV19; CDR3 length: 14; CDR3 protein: CASKEGYSNQPQHF; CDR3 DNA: TGTGCCAGTAAAGAGGGATATAGCAATCAGCCCCAGCATTTT
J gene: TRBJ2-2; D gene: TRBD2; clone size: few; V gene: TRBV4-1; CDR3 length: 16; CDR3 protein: CASSRGGLVNTGELFF; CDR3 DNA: TGCGCCAGCAGCCGCGGGGGGCTAGTTAACACCGGGGAGCTGTTTTTT
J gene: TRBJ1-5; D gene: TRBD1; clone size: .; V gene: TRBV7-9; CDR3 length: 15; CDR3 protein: CASSSGQGTGQPQHF; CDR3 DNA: TGTGCCAGCAGCTCGGGACAGGGGACGGGCCAGCCCCAGCATTTT
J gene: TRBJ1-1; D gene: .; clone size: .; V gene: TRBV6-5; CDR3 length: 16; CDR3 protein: CASSYSIVRVNTEAFF; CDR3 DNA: TGTGCCAGCAGTTACTCGATTGTCCGGGTAAACACTGAAGCTTTCTTT
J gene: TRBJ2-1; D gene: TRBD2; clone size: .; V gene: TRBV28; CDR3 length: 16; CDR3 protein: CASKVTLALHGDEQFF; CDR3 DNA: TGTGCCAGCAAGGTTACACTAGCGCTACATGGGGATGAGCAGTTCTTC
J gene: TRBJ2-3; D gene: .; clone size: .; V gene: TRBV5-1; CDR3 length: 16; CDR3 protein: CASSLLPRVSTDTQYF; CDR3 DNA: TGCGCCAGCAGCTTGTTGCCTCGAGTGAGCACAGATACGCAGTATTTT
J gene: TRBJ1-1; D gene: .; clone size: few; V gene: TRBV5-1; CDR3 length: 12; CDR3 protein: CASSLAATEAFF; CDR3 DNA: TGCGCCAGCAGCTTGGCCGCGACAGAAGCTTTCTTT
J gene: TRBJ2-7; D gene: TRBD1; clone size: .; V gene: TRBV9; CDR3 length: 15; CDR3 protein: CASSAGQGMANEQYF; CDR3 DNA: TGTGCCAGCAGCGCTGGACAGGGCATGGCTAACGAGCAGTACTTC
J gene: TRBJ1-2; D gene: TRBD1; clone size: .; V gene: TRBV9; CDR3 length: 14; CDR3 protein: CASSVGQGDYGYTF; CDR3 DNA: TGTGCCAGCAGCGTTGGACAGGGCGACTATGGCTACACCTTC
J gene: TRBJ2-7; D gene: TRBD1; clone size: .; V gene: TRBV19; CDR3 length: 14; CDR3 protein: CASSTGDRGHEQYF; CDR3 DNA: TGTGCCAGTAGTACAGGGGACAGGGGGCACGAGCAGTACTTC
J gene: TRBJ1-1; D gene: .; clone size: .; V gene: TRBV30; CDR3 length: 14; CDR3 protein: CAWRGGGSNTEAFF; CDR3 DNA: TGTGCCTGGAGAGGCGGGGGCAGCAACACTGAAGCTTTCTTT
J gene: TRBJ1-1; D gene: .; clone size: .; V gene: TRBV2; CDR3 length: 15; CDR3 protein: CASSATSARETEAFF; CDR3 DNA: TGTGCCAGCAGTGCCACCTCAGCCAGGGAAACTGAAGCTTTCTTT